A single sample gave rise to the 27 T cell receptor beta chains below, sequenced in a study of early T cells in non-severe SARS-CoV-2 infection (dated by TCRdb to about 2021). Receptor amplification or capture employed 5' RACE. This sample was sequenced with a NextSeq 500. TCRdb reran the public reads through fastp at Q25 and MiXCR, keeping productive beta chains. Rows with a matching CDR3 protein are joined into one entry that keeps the most common DNA and genes. The sample profile shows roughly 65,000 distinct CDR3 sequences; about 12% of them were found once. The leading ten clones occupy more than 1.5% of the sample. Sequenced input: whole blood. The receptors were gathered from an adult who was a healthcare worker with PCR-confirmed SARS-CoV-2 infection or an uninfected control (not recorded which).

In this sample, this clonotype turned up many times. The chain couples TRBV7-3 to TRBJ1-1; D perhaps matches TRBD1 (5 bases). The germline gives CDR1 SGHTA, CDR2 FQGTGA. The V end was cut by 1 base, the J end by 0 bases, with 12 bases between. The CDR3 runs 16 residues. Here the CDR3 DNA reads TGTGCCAGCAGCTTAAGAAGCAGGGACGTGAACACTGAAGCTTTCTTT. Protein product: CASSLRSRDVNTEAFF.

This clonotype was recorded at least ten times. The V gene is TRBV6-4, the J gene TRBJ1-5; maybe TRBD1 (6 bases). V was shortened by 5 bases and J by 0 bases, with 26 bases between the two germline ends. The CDR3 contains 20 residues. Germline V gene sequence: CDR1 MRHNA, CDR2 SNTAGT. The CDR3 reads CASSRGRGNSDGPSNQPQHF. The CDR3 DNA reads TGTGCCAGCAGTCGAGGCAGGGGTAATTCGGACGGCCCTAGCAATCAGCCCCAGCATTTT.

The chain uses TRBV2 and TRBJ1-1; TRBD1 matches at 7 bases. J lost 1 base, V lost 8 bases, and 4 bases had no gene match. The CDR3 has 13 amino acids. Per the germline V gene, CDR1 is SNHLY and CDR2 is FYNNEI. In DNA form, the CDR3 reads TGTGCCAGCGGCAGACAGGGGAACACTGAAGCTTTCTTT. It encodes CASGRQGNTEAFF.

In its sample, this clonotype was seen a few times. The genes are TRBV6-1 and TRBJ2-3; 9 bases are a match to TRBD2. Germline V lookup: CDR1 MNHNS, CDR2 SASEGT. J gave up 2 bases and V 3 bases, and 6 bases lay outside the gene matches. The CDR3 length is 16 residues. CDR3 bases: TGTGCCAGCAGTGAGACTAGCGGAGCCCCCACAGATACGCAGTATTTT. Its protein product is CASSETSGAPTDTQYF.

CDR3 in DNA: TGCAGTGCTACCAACGGGGCTAGCGCCCAAGAGACCCAGTACTTC. It encodes CSATNGASAQETQYF. The rearrangement links TRBV20-1 to TRBJ2-5; tentatively, D is TRBD2 (6 bases). CDR3 length equals 15 residues. Trimming pared 4 bases from V and 1 base from J, leaving 16 bases between. Germline loops: CDR1 DFQATT, CDR2 SNEGSKA (reference sequence).

This clonotype was found many times. The V call is TRBV6-6, the J call TRBJ2-7; D is perhaps TRBD1 (7 bases). Germline CDR1 reads MNHNY; CDR2 reads SVGAGI (reference sequence). The CDR3 consists of 14 residues. The germline V and J ends were trimmed by 4 bases and 7 bases, with 17 bases remaining between them. The CDR3 DNA follows: TGTGCCAGCAGTTTCCAGGGGGGCCGCGCGGAGCAGTACTTC. Translated, it gives CASSFQGGRAEQYF.

This clonotype showed up many times. The V gene is TRBV20-1, the J gene TRBJ2-1; TRBD2 agrees at 7 bases. CDR1 and CDR2 (germline): DFQATT, SNEGSKA (reference sequence). The CDR3 consists of 13 residues. With 3 bases clipped from V and 5 bases from J, the junction kept 4 bases outside the gene matches. The chain's CDR3 is CSASGGGHNEQFF. Written as DNA, the CDR3 is TGCAGTGCTAGCGGCGGGGGTCACAATGAGCAGTTCTTC.

This clonotype came up many times. V is TRBV5-4 and J is TRBJ1-4, with 8 bases matching TRBD1. Trimming took 4 bases from V and 5 from J; bases not matched to a gene: 7. The CDR3 length is 15 residues. From germline, CDR1 is SGHNT and CDR2 YYREEE (reference sequence). The CDR3 bases are TGTGCCAGCAGCCCTGACAGGGGCAGGAATGAAAAACTGTTTTTT. Amino acids: CASSPDRGRNEKLFF.

This clonotype was seen at least ten times. The rearrangement joins TRBV12-3 or TRBV12-4 to TRBJ1-2, with TRBD1 identical over 10 bases. This CDR3 has 15 amino acids. V shed 8 bases, J shed 0 bases, and the junction held 6 bases outside the gene matches. CDR3 nucleotide sequence: TGTGCCAGCCGACAGGGGGCAGGGTCTAACTATGGCTACACCTTC. Translating it yields CASRQGAGSNYGYTF.

The sample holds a few counts of this clonotype. CDR3 DNA sequence: TGTGCTAGTGGCCAAGACAGACGCAATTCACCCCTCCACTTT. Encoded protein: CASGQDRRNSPLHF. This chain uses TRBV12-5 with TRBJ1-6; D may be TRBD1 (5 bases). Germline values: CDR1 LGHNT, CDR2 FRNRAP. This CDR3 is built from 14 residues. The V and J ends lost 6 bases and 7 bases respectively, with 13 bases between them.

The genes are TRBV5-5 and TRBJ2-7, with 7 bases lining up with TRBD2. Germline trimming cut 4 bases from V and 7 bases from J; bases unmatched to any gene: 8. CDR1 and CDR2 from the germline V gene are SGHKS and YYEKEE (reference sequence). This CDR3 contains 13 residues. CDR3: CASSPAAGREQYF. For the CDR3, the DNA is TGTGCCAGCAGCCCCGCCGCCGGGAGGGAGCAGTACTTC.

The table lists this clonotype with a few counts. This sequence joins TRBV5-1 and TRBJ1-1; 8 bases agree with TRBD1. The CDR3 loop spans 14 amino acids. Germline trimming cut 3 bases from V and 7 bases from J; bases unmatched to any gene: 8. The germline V gene encodes CDR1 SGHRS and CDR2 YFSETQ. The CDR3 spells CASSSVGTGDEAFF. In DNA form, the CDR3 reads TGCGCCAGCAGCTCCGTGGGGACAGGCGATGAAGCTTTCTTT.

This clonotype came up many times. The chain carries TRBV6-2 or TRBV6-3 and TRBJ1-2; D unclear. The CDR3 length is 15 residues. Trimming took 7 bases from V and 4 from J, leaving 19 bases between them. Per the germline V gene, CDR1 is MNHEY and CDR2 is SVGEGT. The CDR3 DNA is TGTGCCAGCAAGGATGAATCGCGAAAGGGCTATGGCTACACCTTC. Translation: CASKDESRKGYGYTF.

This clonotype was found many times. V is TRBV18 and J is TRBJ2-3; the match to TRBD2 covers 9 bases. V lost 3 bases, J lost 2 bases, and 3 bases stayed unmatched. The CDR3 totals 15 residues. The germline CDR1 and CDR2 sequences are KGHSH and LQKENI. The CDR3 region has the DNA TGTGCCAGCTCACCTAGCGGGGGTCACACAGATACGCAGTATTTT. Protein: CASSPSGGHTDTQYF.

This clonotype has a count of ten or more. This chain joins TRBV12-3 or TRBV12-4 and TRBJ2-1, with unresolved D. V dropped 6 bases and J dropped 2 bases, with 11 bases sitting between them. CDR3 size: 14 residues. CDR3 protein: CASRKLIPYNEQFF. CDR3 DNA sequence: TGTGCCAGCAGGAAGCTAATACCCTACAATGAGCAGTTCTTC.

This clonotype was picked up one time. The V gene is TRBV5-1, the J gene TRBJ2-3; 8 bases are a match to TRBD2. This CDR3 region has 13 residues. Germline CDR1 SGHRS, CDR2 YFSETQ. J lost 1 base, V lost 5 bases, and 0 bases had no gene match. The CDR3 nucleotides read TGCGCCAGCAGTAGCGGGGGCACAGATACGCAGTATTTT. This gives the protein CASSSGGTDTQYF.

This clonotype was counted ten times or more. J is TRBJ2-5 and V is TRBV20-1; 14 positions match TRBD2. Per germline, CDR1 DFQATT and CDR2 SNEGSKA (reference sequence). This CDR3 comprises 16 residues. V lost 4 bases, J lost 5 bases, and 9 bases stayed unmatched. Here the CDR3 reads CSAKGTSGGESETQYF. DNA of the CDR3: TGCAGTGCTAAAGGGACTAGCGGGGGTGAATCGGAGACCCAGTACTTC.

The chain has TRBV7-2 and TRBJ1-2; D is ambiguous. CDR1 and CDR2 (germline): SGHTA, FQGNSA. There are 14 residues in the CDR3. V shed 1 base and J shed 6 bases, with 12 bases lying between them. CDR3 sequence: CASSLEGTDHGYTF. CDR3 in DNA: TGTGCCAGCAGCTTAGAGGGTACAGATCATGGCTACACCTTC. Filled out from reference TRBV7-2 and TRBJ1-2, the complete variable domain reads GAGVSQSPSNKVTEKGKDVELRCDPISGHTALYWYRQSLGQGLEFLIYFQGNSAPDKSGLPSDRFSAERTGGSVSTLTIQRTQQEDSAVYLCASSLEGTDHGYTFGSGTRLTVV.

In this sample, this clonotype turned up a few times. The chain combines TRBV7-3 with TRBJ2-2; D is unresolved. Germline lookup yields CDR1 SGHTA and CDR2 FQGTGA. Trimming cost V 5 bases and J 4 bases, with 20 bases left between them. This CDR3 is built from 17 residues. The CDR3 here is CASSDWPYKGPTGELFF. The CDR3 DNA is TGTGCCAGCAGCGACTGGCCTTACAAGGGTCCCACCGGGGAGCTGTTTTTT.

The chain recombines TRBV20-1 with TRBJ2-7; D may be TRBD2 (6 bases). This CDR3 region has 13 residues. V lost 6 bases, J lost 7 bases, and 19 bases lay in between. The V gene's germline CDR1 is DFQATT and CDR2 SNEGSKA (reference sequence). The CDR3 is CSAIVRRGREQYF. The CDR3 DNA reads TGCAGTGCGATTGTTCGGCGGGGACGGGAGCAGTACTTC.

This clonotype has more than one count but fewer than ten. This chain links TRBV6-5 with TRBJ2-7; 12 bases are shared with TRBD2. The CDR3 totals 16 residues. From germline, CDR1 is MNHEY and CDR2 SVGAGI. Losses at the gene ends were 6 bases for V and 3 bases for J; bases not matched to a gene: 9. DNA of the CDR3: TGTGCCAGCAGCCCTAGCGGGGGGGCCAACCTCTACGAGCAGTACTTC. It is translated as CASSPSGGANLYEQYF.

The chain carries TRBV7-9 and TRBJ1-4; D call uncertain. The V end lost 3 bases, the J end lost 0 bases, and 11 bases lay between the germline ends. CDR1 SEHNR and CDR2 FQNEAQ come from the germline V gene (reference sequence). The CDR3 runs 16 residues. As DNA, the CDR3 is TGTGCCAGCAGCTTCTGGGAACCTCCAACTAATGAAAAACTGTTTTTT. It specifies CASSFWEPPTNEKLFF.

This chain uses TRBV11-2 with TRBJ2-5; 11 positions match TRBD2. Per the germline V gene, CDR1 is SGHAT and CDR2 is FQNNGV. Trimming at V came to 5 bases and at J to 2 bases, leaving 7 bases not matched to a gene. This CDR3 is built from 16 residues. CDR3 nucleotides: TGTGCCAGCAGCGCCCGACTAGCGGGATCACAAGAGACCCAGTACTTC. It codes for CASSARLAGSQETQYF.

This clonotype occurred a few times. The chain employs TRBV29-1 and TRBJ1-2; weak D call: TRBD1 (5 bases). The ends were cut back, 8 bases at V and 6 bases at J, with 13 bases in the middle. The CDR3 consists of 11 residues. CDR1 and CDR2 from the germline V gene are SQVTM and ANQGSEA. In DNA, the CDR3 is TGCAGCTCCCTGGGGCCGGATGGCTACACCTTC. Translated, it gives CSSLGPDGYTF.

A few counts support this clonotype. The V gene is TRBV5-1, the J gene TRBJ1-4; TRBD1 aligns across 7 bases. CDR3 length equals 15 residues. CDR1 SGHRS and CDR2 YFSETQ come from the germline V gene. V was clipped by 0 bases and J by 4 bases; unmatched bases: 3. DNA for the CDR3: TGCGCCAGCAGCTTGGATGGACAGGTTAATGAAAAACTGTTTTTT. Protein: CASSLDGQVNEKLFF.

This rearrangement joins TRBV4-2 to TRBJ2-3; TRBD2 might be the D (5 bases). V was pared by 0 bases and J by 2 bases, with 12 bases between. This CDR3 contains 16 residues. Germline-derived CDR1 and CDR2 are LGHNA and YNFKEQ. CDR3 region: CASSQDWAGDTDTQYF. The CDR3 DNA reads TGTGCCAGCAGCCAAGATTGGGCGGGCGACACAGATACGCAGTATTTT.

This clonotype was seen repeatedly, ten times or more. J is TRBJ2-7 and V is TRBV7-2; 7 bases match TRBD1. The germline CDR1 and CDR2 sequences are SGHTA and FQGNSA. Losses at the gene ends were 5 bases for V and 4 bases for J; bases not matched to a gene: 5. This CDR3 has 13 amino acids. The CDR3 bases are TGTGCCAGCAGCCCGTCGACAGGGTACGAGCAGTACTTC. Protein product: CASSPSTGYEQYF. The whole variable domain, remainder taken from reference TRBV7-2 and TRBJ2-7, is GAGVSQSPSNKVTEKGKDVELRCDPISGHTALYWYRQSLGQGLEFLIYFQGNSAPDKSGLPSDRFSAERTGGSVSTLTIQRTQQEDSAVYLCASSPSTGYEQYFGPGTRLTVT.